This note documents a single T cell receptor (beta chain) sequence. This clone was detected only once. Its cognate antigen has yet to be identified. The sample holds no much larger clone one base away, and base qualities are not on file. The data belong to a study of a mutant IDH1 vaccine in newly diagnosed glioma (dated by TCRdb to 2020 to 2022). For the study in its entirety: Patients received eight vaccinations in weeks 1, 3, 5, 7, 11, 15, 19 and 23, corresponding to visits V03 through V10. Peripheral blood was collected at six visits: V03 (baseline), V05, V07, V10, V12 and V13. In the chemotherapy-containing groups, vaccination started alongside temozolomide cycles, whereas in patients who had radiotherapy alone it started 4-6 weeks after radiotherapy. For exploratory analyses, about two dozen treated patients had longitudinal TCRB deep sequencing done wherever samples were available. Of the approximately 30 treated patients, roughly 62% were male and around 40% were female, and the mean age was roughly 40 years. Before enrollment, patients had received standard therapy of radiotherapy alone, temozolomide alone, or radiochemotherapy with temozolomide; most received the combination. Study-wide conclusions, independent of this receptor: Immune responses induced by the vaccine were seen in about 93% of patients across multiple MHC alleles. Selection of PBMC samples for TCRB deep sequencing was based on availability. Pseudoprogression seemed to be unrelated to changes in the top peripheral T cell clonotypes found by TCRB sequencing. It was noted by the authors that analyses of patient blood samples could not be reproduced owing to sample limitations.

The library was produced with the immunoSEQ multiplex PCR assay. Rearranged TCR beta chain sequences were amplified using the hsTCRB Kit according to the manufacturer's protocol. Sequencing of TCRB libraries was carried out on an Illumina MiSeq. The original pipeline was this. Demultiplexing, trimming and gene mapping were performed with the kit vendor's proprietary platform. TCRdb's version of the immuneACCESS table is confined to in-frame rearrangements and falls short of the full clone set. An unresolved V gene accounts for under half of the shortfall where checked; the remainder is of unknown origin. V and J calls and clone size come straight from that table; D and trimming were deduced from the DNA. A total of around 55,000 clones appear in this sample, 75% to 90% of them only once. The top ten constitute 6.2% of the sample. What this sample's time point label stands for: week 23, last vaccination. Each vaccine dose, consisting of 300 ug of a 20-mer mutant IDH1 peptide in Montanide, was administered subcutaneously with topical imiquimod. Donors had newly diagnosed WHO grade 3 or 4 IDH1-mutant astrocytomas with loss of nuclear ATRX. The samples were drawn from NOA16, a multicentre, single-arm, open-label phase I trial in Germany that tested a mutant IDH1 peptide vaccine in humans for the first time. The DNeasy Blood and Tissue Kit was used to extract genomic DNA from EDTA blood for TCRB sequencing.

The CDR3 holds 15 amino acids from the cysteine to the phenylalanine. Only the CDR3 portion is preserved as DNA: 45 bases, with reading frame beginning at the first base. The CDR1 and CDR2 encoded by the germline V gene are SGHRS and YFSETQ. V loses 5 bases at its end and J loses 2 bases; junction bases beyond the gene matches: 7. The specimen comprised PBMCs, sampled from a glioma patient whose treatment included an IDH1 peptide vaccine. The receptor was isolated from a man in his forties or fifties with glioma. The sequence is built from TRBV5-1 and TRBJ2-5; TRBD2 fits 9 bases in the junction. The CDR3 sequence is CASSLAGETQETQYF. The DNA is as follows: TGCGCCAGCAGTTTAGCGGGGGAAACACAAGAGACCCAGTACTTC.